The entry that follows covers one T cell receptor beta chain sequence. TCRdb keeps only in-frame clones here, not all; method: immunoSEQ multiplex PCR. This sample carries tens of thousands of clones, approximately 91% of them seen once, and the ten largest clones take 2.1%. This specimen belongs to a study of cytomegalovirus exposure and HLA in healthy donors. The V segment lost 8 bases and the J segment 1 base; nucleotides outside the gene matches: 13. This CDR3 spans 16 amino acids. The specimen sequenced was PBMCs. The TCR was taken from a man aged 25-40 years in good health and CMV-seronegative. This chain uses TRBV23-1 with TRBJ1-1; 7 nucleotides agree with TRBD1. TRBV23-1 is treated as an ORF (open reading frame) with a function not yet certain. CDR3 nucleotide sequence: TGCGCCAGCTCTCTAAGACAGGGAAGGGCGAACACTGAAGCTTTCTTT. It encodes CASSLRQGRANTEAFF.